Listed below are T cell receptor beta chains from one sample, sequenced in a study of CD8 T cells in ankylosing spondylitis. TCRdb processed the 5' RACE reads anew with MiXCR; each CDR3 protein has one entry. Among roughly 400,000 distinct CDR3 sequences listed, 20% to 25% were seen once. Sequencing was performed on blood, either unsorted or a sorted T cell fraction (not recorded which). The receptor set was obtained from a male donor with ankylosing spondylitis. Each CDR3 is given with its conserved first and last residue. The order of the fields is clone size, V gene, D gene, J gene, CDR3 DNA, CDR3 protein. A D gene is named only where the DNA matches it firmly. Clone size appears in some rows only: once, few, many, or a class for an expanded clone.

>few|TRBV5-1|TRBD2|TRBJ2-7
TGCGCCAGCAGCGGCCCCGGGACTAGCGCCGAGCAGTACTTC
CASSGPGTSAEQYF
>few|TRBV29-1|TRBD2|TRBJ2-1
TGCAGCGTTCCCTCGTCGGGAGGGTCCTACAATGAGCAGTTCTTC
CSVPSSGGSYNEQFF
>many|TRBV7-9|TRBD1|TRBJ2-2
TGTGCCAGCAGCTTAGGGACAGGGGCCACCGGGGAGCTGTTTTTT
CASSLGTGATGELFF
>-|TRBV9|-|TRBJ2-1
TGTGCCAGCAGCGTAGCCCATAGACAGGCGGCCTACAATGAGCAGTTCTTC
CASSVAHRQAAYNEQFF
>few|TRBV6-1|-|TRBJ2-2
TGTGCCAGCAGGTTTCCGCGTGGGGGGACGGCCGGGGAGCTGTTTTTT
CASRFPRGGTAGELFF
>-|TRBV28|TRBD1|TRBJ1-4
TGTGCCAGCAGTATCCGGGGACAGGGCACTGAAAAACTGTTTTTT
CASSIRGQGTEKLFF
>few|TRBV20-1|TRBD2|TRBJ2-3
TGCAGTGCGCAGGGACTAGCGGGATTCACAGATACGCAGTATTTT
CSAQGLAGFTDTQYF
>-|TRBV20-1|TRBD2|TRBJ2-1
TGCAGTGCTAGTCCTAGCGGGAGGCCTTATACGAATGAGCAGTTCTTC
CSASPSGRPYTNEQFF
>-|TRBV24-1|-|TRBJ2-2
TGTGCCACCAGTGCCGCAGGTCGGACCGGGGAGCTGTTTTTT
CATSAAGRTGELFF
>-|TRBV20-1|TRBD1|TRBJ2-6
TGCAGTGCACCTGACAGGGCTGGGGCCAACGTCCTGACTTTC
CSAPDRAGANVLTF
>-|TRBV7-8|-|TRBJ1-1
TGTGCCAGCAGCTTAGTACCCGAGACGCGGGCTTTCTTT
CASSLVPETRAFF
>-|TRBV7-9|-|TRBJ1-1
TGTGCCAGCAGCTTAGGGACAGCTCGTGTTGAAGCTTTCTTT
CASSLGTARVEAFF
>-|TRBV6-1|-|TRBJ2-2
TGTGCCAGCAGTGAAAGGGGGGGGAACACCGGGGAGCTGTTTTTT
CASSERGGNTGELFF
>-|TRBV6-5|TRBD1|TRBJ2-2
TGTGCCAGCAGTTACGGGACAGGGGCCGGGGAGCTGTTTTTT
CASSYGTGAGELFF
>few|TRBV11-2|-|TRBJ2-2
TGTGCCAGCAGCTTAATGGTCTCGAACACCGGGGAGCTGTTTTTT
CASSLMVSNTGELFF
>-|TRBV4-2|-|TRBJ2-7
TGTGCCAGCAGCTGGCGAAGCAGGGCGTCCGAGCAGTACTTC
CASSWRSRASEQYF
>-|TRBV9|-|TRBJ1-5
TGTGCCAGCAGTGTCGGTGGGGGTTTTCTTCAGCCCCAGCATTTT
CASSVGGGFLQPQHF
>many|TRBV12-3/TRBV12-4|-|TRBJ2-1
TGTGCCAGCAGTTTAGTTTCCGGAAGGGGCTCCTACAATGAGCAGTTCTTC
CASSLVSGRGSYNEQFF
>few|TRBV9|TRBD1|TRBJ1-2
TGTGCCAGCAGCGAAGGGACAGGGAGATTAGTCACCTTC
CASSEGTGRLVTF
>many|TRBV4-1|-|TRBJ1-3
TGCGCCAGCAGCCCTTCTTGGTCAGGGAACACCATATATTTT
CASSPSWSGNTIYF